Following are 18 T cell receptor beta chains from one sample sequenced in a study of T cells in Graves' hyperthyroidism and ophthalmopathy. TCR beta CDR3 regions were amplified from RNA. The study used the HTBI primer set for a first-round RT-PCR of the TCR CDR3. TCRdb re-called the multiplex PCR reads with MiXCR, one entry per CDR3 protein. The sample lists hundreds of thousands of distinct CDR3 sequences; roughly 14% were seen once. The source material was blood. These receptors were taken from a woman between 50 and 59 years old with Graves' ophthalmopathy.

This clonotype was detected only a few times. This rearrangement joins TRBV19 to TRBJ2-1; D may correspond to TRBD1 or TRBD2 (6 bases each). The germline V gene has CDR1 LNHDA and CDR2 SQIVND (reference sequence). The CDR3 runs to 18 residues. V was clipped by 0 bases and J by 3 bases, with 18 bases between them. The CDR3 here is CASSIDTGARNLYNEQFF. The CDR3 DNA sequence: TGTGCCAGTAGTATAGATACGGGGGCCCGAAACCTCTACAATGAGCAGTTCTTC.

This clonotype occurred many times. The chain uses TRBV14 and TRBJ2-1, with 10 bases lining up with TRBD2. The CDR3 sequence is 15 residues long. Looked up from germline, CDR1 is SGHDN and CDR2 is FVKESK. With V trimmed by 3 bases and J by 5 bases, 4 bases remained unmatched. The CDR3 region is CASSQTSGSNNEQFF. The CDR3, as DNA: TGTGCCAGCAGCCAGACTAGCGGGTCTAACAATGAGCAGTTCTTC.

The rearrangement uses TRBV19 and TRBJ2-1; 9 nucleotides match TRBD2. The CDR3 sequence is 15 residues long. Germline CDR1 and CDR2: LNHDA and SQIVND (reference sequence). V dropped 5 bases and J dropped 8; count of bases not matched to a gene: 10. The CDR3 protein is CASSDGGTSFDEQFF. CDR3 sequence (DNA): TGTGCCAGTAGTGACGGTGGGACTAGCTTTGATGAGCAGTTCTTC.

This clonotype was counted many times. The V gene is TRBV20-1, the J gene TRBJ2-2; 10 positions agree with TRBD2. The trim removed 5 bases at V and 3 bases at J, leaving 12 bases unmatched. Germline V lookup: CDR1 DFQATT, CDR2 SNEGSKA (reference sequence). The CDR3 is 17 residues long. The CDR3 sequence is CSARRASGSAHTGELFF. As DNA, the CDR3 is TGCAGTGCTCGTCGGGCTAGCGGGAGTGCCCACACCGGGGAGCTGTTTTTT.

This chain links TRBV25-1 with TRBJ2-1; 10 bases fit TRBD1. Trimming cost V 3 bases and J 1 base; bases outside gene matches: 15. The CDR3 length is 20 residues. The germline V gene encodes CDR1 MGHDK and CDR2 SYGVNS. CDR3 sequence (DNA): TGTGCCAGCAGTGATCCCGGGACAGGGGAGGTAATTAGTTCCTACAATGAGCAGTTCTTC. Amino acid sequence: CASSDPGTGEVISSYNEQFF.

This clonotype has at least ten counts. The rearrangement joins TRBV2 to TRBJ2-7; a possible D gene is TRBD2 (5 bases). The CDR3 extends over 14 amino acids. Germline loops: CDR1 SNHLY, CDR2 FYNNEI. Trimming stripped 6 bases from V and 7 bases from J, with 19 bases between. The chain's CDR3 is CASRRKTERREQYF. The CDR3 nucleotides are TGTGCCAGCAGGAGAAAGACTGAGCGGCGGGAGCAGTACTTC.

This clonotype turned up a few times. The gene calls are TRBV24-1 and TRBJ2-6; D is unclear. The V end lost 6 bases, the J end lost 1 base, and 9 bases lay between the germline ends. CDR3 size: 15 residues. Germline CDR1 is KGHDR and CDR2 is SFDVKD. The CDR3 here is CATSYEGSGANVLTF. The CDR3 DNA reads TGTGCCACCAGTTACGAAGGATCTGGGGCCAACGTCCTGACTTTC.

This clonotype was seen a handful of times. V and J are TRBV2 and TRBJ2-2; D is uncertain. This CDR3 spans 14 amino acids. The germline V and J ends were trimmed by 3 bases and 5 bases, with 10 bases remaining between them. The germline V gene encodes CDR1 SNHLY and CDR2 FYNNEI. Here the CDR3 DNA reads TGTGCCAGCAGTGACAACTCGGTTACCGGGGAGCTGTTTTTT. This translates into CASSDNSVTGELFF.

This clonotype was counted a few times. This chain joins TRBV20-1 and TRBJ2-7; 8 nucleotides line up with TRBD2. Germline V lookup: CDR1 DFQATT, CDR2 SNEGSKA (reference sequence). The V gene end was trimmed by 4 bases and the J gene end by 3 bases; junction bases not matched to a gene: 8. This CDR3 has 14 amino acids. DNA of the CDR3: TGCAGTGCTATTTCAACTAGCGGACTCTACGAGCAGTACTTC. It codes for CSAISTSGLYEQYF.

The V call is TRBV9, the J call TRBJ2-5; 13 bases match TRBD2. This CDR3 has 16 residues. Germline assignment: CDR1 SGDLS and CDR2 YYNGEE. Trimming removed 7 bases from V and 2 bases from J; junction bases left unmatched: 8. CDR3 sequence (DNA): TGTGCCAGCCAGGGGGGACTAGCGGGACCACAAGAGACCCAGTACTTC. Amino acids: CASQGGLAGPQETQYF.

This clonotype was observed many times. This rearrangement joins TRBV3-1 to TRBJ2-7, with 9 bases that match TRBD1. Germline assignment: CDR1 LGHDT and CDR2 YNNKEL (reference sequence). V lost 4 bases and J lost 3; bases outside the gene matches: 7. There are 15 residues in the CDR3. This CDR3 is CASSLGTGKIYEQYF. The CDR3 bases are TGTGCCAGCAGCCTAGGGACAGGGAAAATCTACGAGCAGTACTTC.

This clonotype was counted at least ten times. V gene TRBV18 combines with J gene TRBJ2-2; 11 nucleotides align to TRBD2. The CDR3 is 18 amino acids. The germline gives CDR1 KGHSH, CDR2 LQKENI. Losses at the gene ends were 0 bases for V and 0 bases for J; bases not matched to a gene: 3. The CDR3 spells CASSPPLTSGTNTGELFF. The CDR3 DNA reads TGTGCCAGCTCACCACCGTTGACTAGCGGGACGAACACCGGGGAGCTGTTTTTT.

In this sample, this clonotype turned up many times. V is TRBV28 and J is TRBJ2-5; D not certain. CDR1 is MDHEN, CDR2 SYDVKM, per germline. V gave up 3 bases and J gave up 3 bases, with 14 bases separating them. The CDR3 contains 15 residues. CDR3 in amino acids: CASSLPLPGKETQYF. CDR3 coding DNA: TGTGCCAGCAGTTTGCCCCTCCCCGGAAAAGAGACCCAGTACTTC.

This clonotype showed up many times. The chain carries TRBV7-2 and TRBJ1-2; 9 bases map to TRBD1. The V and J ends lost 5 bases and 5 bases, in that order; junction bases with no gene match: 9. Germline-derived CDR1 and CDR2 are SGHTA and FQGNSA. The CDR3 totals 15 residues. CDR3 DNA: TGTGCCAGCAGCACCGCCCCGGGACAGGGATATGGCTACACCTTC. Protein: CASSTAPGQGYGYTF.

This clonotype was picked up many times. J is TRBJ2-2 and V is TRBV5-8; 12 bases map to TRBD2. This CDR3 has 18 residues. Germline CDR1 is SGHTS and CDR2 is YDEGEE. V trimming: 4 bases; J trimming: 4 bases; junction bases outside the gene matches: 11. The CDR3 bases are TGTGCCAGCAGCCCTATGACTAGCGGGAGATGGTTCACCGGGGAGCTGTTTTTT. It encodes CASSPMTSGRWFTGELFF.

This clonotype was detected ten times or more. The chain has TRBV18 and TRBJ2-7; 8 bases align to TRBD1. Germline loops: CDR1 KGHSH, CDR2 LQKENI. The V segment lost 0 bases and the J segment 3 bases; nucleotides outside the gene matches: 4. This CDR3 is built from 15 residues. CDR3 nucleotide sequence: TGTGCCAGCTCACCACCCGAAGACAGGGGCTACGAGCAGTACTTC. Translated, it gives CASSPPEDRGYEQYF.

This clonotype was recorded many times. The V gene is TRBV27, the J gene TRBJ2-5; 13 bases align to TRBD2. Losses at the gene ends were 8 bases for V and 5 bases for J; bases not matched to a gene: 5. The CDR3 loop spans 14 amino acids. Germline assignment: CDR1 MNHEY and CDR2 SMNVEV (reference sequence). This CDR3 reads CASRGTSGTETQYF. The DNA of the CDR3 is TGTGCCAGCCGGGGGACTAGCGGGACTGAGACCCAGTACTTC.

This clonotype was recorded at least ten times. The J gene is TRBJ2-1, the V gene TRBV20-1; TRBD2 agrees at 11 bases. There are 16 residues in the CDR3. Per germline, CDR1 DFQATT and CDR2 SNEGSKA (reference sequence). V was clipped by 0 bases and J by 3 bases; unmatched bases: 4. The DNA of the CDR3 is TGCAGTGCTAGAGATAGACTAGCGGGACTCTACAATGAGCAGTTCTTC. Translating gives CSARDRLAGLYNEQFF.